This T cell receptor beta chain was recorded in a study of identifying expanded T cells in peripheral blood. Broader study findings: Technical replicates showed around 1.1 changed clones; roughly two weeks around 15; four weeks 19. Variance in clone template counts between approximately 2-week samples significantly increased with total template count across all healthy donors.

Comments on this clone: As yet, its antigen is unknown. A much larger clone sits a single nucleotide away, making a read error possible. Other nucleotide sequences from this sample produce the same CDR3.

TCRdb's copy holds only in-frame clones and misses some; the assay was immunoSEQ multiplex PCR. In the table there are tens of thousands of clones, roughly 87% of which are singletons. V lost 6 bases to trimming and J lost 0 bases, with 6 bases between them. In germline, CDR1 is MRHNA, CDR2 SNTAGT. There are 14 residues in the CDR3. No infections or other immune events were documented during collection. The chain recombines TRBV6-4 with TRBJ2-6; no reliable D call. This receptor was obtained from a person aged 18-70 years in good health. The sequencing sample was made of blood. CDR3 coding DNA: TGTGCCAGCAGCGACAACTCTGGGGCCAACGTCCTGACTTTC. It codes for CASSDNSGANVLTF.